This is a list of T cell receptor beta chains from one sample in a study of CD8 T cells in Susac syndrome. From the immunoSEQ multiplex PCR reads, TCRdb called clonotypes with MiXCR, one entry per CDR3 protein. The profile shows some 190,000 distinct CDR3 sequences, approximately 93% of them singletons. Sequencing used CD4+ T cells from PBMCs. Every receptor here comes from a human donor in good health. The CDR3 runs from the conserved cysteine through the conserved F or W. A D gene is named only where the DNA matches it firmly. The size entry is marked missing in some rows and otherwise reads once, few, many or a size class.

D gene	V gene	clone size	J gene	CDR3 protein	CDR3 DNA
-	TRBV5-6	-	TRBJ2-5	CASSSAGGRWKTQYF	TGTGCCAGCAGCTCGGCAGGGGGGAGGTGGAAGACCCAGTACTTC
-	TRBV5-1	-	TRBJ2-5	CASSSGDSSQETQYF	TGCGCCAGCAGCTCGGGGGACTCTAGCCAAGAGACCCAGTACTTC
-	TRBV18	-	TRBJ2-1	CASSPAQGNEQFF	TGTGCCAGCTCACCTGCTCAGGGCAATGAGCAGTTCTTC
TRBD1	TRBV19	-	TRBJ2-2	CASSLYRDRGTGELFF	TGTGCCAGTAGTCTATACCGGGACAGGGGAACCGGGGAGCTGTTTTTT
-	TRBV7-2	few	TRBJ1-5	CASSLDSSNQPQHF	TGTGCCAGCAGCTTAGACAGTAGCAATCAGCCCCAGCATTTT
TRBD1	TRBV7-9	-	TRBJ2-3	CASSVRRDRGVDTQYF	TGTGCCAGCAGCGTACGCCGGGACAGGGGGGTAGATACGCAGTATTTT
-	TRBV4-1	-	TRBJ2-3	CASSQDRRDFSTDTQYF	TGCGCCAGCAGCCAAGACCGTCGGGACTTCAGCACAGATACGCAGTATTTT
-	TRBV30	-	TRBJ1-4	CAWTAGPYEKLFF	TGTGCCTGGACCGCCGGGCCTTATGAAAAACTGTTTTTT
-	TRBV19	-	TRBJ1-1	CASCPGKPMNTEAFF	TGTGCCAGCTGCCCGGGGAAACCAATGAACACTGAAGCTTTCTTT
-	TRBV6-5	-	TRBJ2-7	CASSYSVSGVGEQYF	TGTGCCAGCAGTTACTCGGTTTCCGGGGTGGGCGAGCAGTACTTC
TRBD2	TRBV7-2	-	TRBJ2-5	CASSSNSGGTKTQYF	TGTGCCAGCAGCTCCAATAGCGGGGGGACGAAGACCCAGTACTTC
-	TRBV15	-	TRBJ1-6	CATSRKGSGNSPLHF	TGTGCCACCAGCAGGAAAGGTTCGGGCAATTCACCCCTCCACTTT
-	TRBV7-2	few	TRBJ1-2	CASSLARRSTYGYTF	TGTGCCAGCAGCTTAGCGCGGAGAAGTACCTATGGCTACACCTTC
-	TRBV30	-	TRBJ2-1	CAWSFTEQFF	TGTGCCTGGAGTTTCACTGAGCAGTTCTTC
-	TRBV7-2	-	TRBJ2-5	CASSPTGLQETQYF	TGTGCCAGCAGTCCTACTGGGCTCCAAGAGACCCAGTACTTC
TRBD1	TRBV30	-	TRBJ1-6	CAWSGGTGRRSPLHF	TGTGCCTGGAGCGGTGGGACAGGGAGACGGTCACCCCTCCACTTT
-	TRBV3-1	-	TRBJ2-1	CASSNRLAGRGENEQFF	TGTGCCAGCAGCAATCGTTTGGCGGGCCGAGGAGAGAATGAGCAGTTCTTC
TRBD1	TRBV20-1	-	TRBJ2-3	CSAPRTGGTTDTQYF	TGCAGTGCTCCCCGGACAGGGGGCACCACAGATACGCAGTATTTT
-	TRBV6-2/TRBV6-3	-	TRBJ2-3	CASTSTGTLTQYF	TGTGCCAGCACCTCAACCGGGACCCTAACGCAGTATTTT
-	TRBV5-4	few	TRBJ1-1	CASRTGTVNTEAFF	TGTGCCAGCAGGACCGGGACGGTGAACACTGAAGCTTTCTTT
-	TRBV4-1	-	TRBJ1-2	CASSQGADANYGYTF	TGCGCCAGCAGCCAAGGGGCAGACGCTAACTATGGCTACACCTTC
-	TRBV12-3/TRBV12-4	-	TRBJ1-6	CASSLRLDNSPLHF	TGTGCCAGCAGTTTAAGGCTCGATAATTCACCCCTCCACTTT
-	TRBV7-8	-	TRBJ1-1	CASSLAFRGIGFTEAFF	TGTGCCAGCAGCTTAGCTTTTCGAGGGATAGGCTTCACTGAAGCTTTCTTT
TRBD1	TRBV3-1	-	TRBJ2-1	CASSPQGRGRYEQFF	TGTGCCAGCAGCCCCCAAGGAAGGGGGCGATATGAGCAGTTCTTC
-	TRBV6-6	-	TRBJ1-6	CASSYTAGLGAPLHF	TGTGCCAGCAGTTACACCGCGGGGCTCGGGGCACCCCTCCACTTT
TRBD2	TRBV7-2	-	TRBJ2-5	CASSSQRGGRETQYF	TGTGCCAGCAGCTCCCAGCGGGGGGGACGGGAGACCCAGTACTTC
-	TRBV29-1	-	TRBJ1-5	CSVQGWGQPQHF	TGCAGCGTCCAAGGTTGGGGACAGCCCCAGCATTTT
-	TRBV29-1	-	TRBJ2-2	CSVAGGRGNTGELFF	TGCAGCGTGGCCGGTGGTAGAGGGAACACCGGGGAGCTGTTTTTT
-	TRBV6-5	-	TRBJ1-5	CASGRGDRQPQHF	TGTGCCAGCGGGAGAGGGGACCGTCAGCCCCAGCATTTT
-	TRBV19	-	TRBJ2-3	CASSIIASSTDTQYF	TGTGCCAGTAGTATTATCGCCAGTAGCACAGATACGCAGTATTTT
-	TRBV24-1	-	TRBJ2-4	CATSETGAKNIQYF	TGTGCCACCAGTGAAACAGGGGCCAAAAACATTCAGTACTTC
-	TRBV5-4	-	TRBJ2-6	CASSLPGRGASSGANVLTF	TGTGCCAGCAGCTTGCCGGGTCGAGGGGCTAGCTCTGGGGCCAACGTCCTGACTTTC
TRBD1	TRBV7-9	-	TRBJ1-5	CASSPGTGGNQPQHF	TGTGCCAGCAGTCCCGGGACAGGGGGCAATCAGCCCCAGCATTTT
-	TRBV4-2	-	TRBJ2-1	CASSQEDLVRNEQFF	TGTGCCAGCAGCCAAGAAGACCTAGTTCGGAATGAGCAGTTCTTC
-	TRBV12-5	-	TRBJ1-1	CASGLVHGGYTEAFF	TGTGCTAGTGGTTTGGTCCACGGCGGTTACACTGAAGCTTTCTTT
-	TRBV6-1	-	TRBJ2-1	CASLTGGKMNEQFF	TGTGCCAGCCTTACAGGTGGTAAGATGAATGAGCAGTTCTTC
TRBD2	TRBV7-8	-	TRBJ2-5	CASSLEGGGARETQYF	TGTGCCAGCAGCTTAGAGGGCGGGGGGGCCCGGGAGACCCAGTACTTC
-	TRBV3-1	-	TRBJ2-1	CASSPSLQGNEQFF	TGTGCCAGCAGCCCTTCCCTCCAAGGGAATGAGCAGTTCTTC
TRBD2	TRBV5-1	-	TRBJ2-1	CASSPGLAGGPVNEQFF	TGCGCCAGCAGCCCCGGACTAGCGGGGGGGCCAGTCAATGAGCAGTTCTTC
TRBD1	TRBV28	once	TRBJ1-2	CASRLTGAAGYTF	TGTGCCAGCAGACTGACAGGGGCAGCTGGCTACACCTTC
-	TRBV7-8	-	TRBJ1-6	CASSLVATVGVSPLHF	TGTGCCAGCAGCTTAGTAGCGACAGTCGGAGTATCACCCCTCCACTTT
-	TRBV7-2	-	TRBJ2-7	CASSPSPGPYEQYF	TGTGCCAGCAGCCCCTCTCCGGGGCCCTACGAGCAGTACTTC
-	TRBV13	-	TRBJ1-1	CASGEIGTSGDTEAFF	TGTGCCAGCGGGGAAATCGGAACCTCAGGGGACACTGAAGCTTTCTTT
-	TRBV19	-	TRBJ2-4	CATESGTKNIQYF	TGTGCTACCGAGTCGGGCACCAAAAACATTCAGTACTTC
-	TRBV4-1	-	TRBJ2-7	CASSQEGPPSPLSYEQYF	TGCGCCAGCAGCCAAGAAGGACCGCCTTCCCCCTTATCCTACGAGCAGTACTTC
TRBD1	TRBV29-1	-	TRBJ2-2	CSVGTGPNTGELFF	TGCAGCGTTGGGACAGGACCGAACACCGGGGAGCTGTTTTTT
-	TRBV7-8	once	TRBJ1-1	CASTQRFPGPNTEAFF	TGTGCCAGCACCCAAAGGTTTCCGGGGCCGAACACTGAAGCTTTCTTT
-	TRBV3-1	few	TRBJ1-4	CASSQGYGATNEKLFF	TGTGCCAGCAGCCAAGGCTACGGTGCAACTAATGAAAAACTGTTTTTT
TRBD1	TRBV12-3/TRBV12-4	-	TRBJ1-5	CASSLAMTGTIMPQHF	TGTGCCAGCAGTTTAGCCATGACAGGGACCATCATGCCCCAGCATTTT
-	TRBV7-2	-	TRBJ2-2	CASSLGTLTGELFF	TGTGCCAGCAGCTTAGGGACACTTACCGGGGAGCTGTTTTTT
-	TRBV2	-	TRBJ2-2	CASSEQQGAGELFF	TGTGCCAGCAGTGAGCAACAGGGAGCCGGGGAGCTGTTTTTT
-	TRBV13	-	TRBJ1-1	CASSLAQKRFNTEAFF	TGTGCCAGCAGCTTAGCCCAGAAAAGGTTCAACACTGAAGCTTTCTTT
TRBD1	TRBV10-3	-	TRBJ2-2	CATGTGTNTGELFF	TGTGCCACCGGGACAGGGACGAACACCGGGGAGCTGTTTTTT
-	TRBV5-1	-	TRBJ2-3	CASSLGQSPSTQYF	TGCGCCAGCAGCTTGGGACAGAGCCCCAGTACGCAGTATTTT
-	TRBV20-1	-	TRBJ2-1	CSANVGGYNEQFF	TGCAGTGCTAACGTCGGGGGCTACAATGAGCAGTTCTTC